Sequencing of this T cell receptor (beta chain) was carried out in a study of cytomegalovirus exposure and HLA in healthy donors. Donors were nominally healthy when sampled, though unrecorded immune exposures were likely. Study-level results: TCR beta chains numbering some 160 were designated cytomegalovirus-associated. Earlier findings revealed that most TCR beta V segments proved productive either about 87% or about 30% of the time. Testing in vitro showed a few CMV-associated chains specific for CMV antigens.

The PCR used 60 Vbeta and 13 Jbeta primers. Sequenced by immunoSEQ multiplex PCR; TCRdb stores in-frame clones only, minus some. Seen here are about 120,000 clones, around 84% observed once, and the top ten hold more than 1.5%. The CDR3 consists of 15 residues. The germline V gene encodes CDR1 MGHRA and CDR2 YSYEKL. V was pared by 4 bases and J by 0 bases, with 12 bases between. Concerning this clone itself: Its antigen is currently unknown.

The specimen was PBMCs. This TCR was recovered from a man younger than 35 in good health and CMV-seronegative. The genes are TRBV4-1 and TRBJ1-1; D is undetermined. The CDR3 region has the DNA TGCGCCAGCAGCCCCTCCTTAGTGATGAACACTGAAGCTTTCTTT. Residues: CASSPSLVMNTEAFF.